One TCR beta chain is described in this entry. The antigen is undetermined. A much larger clone differs from this one at a single base, so this may be a read error. Every diagnosis used clinical symptoms, serum thyroxine and TRAb, thyroid ultrasound and orbital computed tomography. The PBMCs were taken from around 10 ml of fresh peripheral blood. The entry originates in a study of T cells in Graves' hyperthyroidism and ophthalmopathy. Notes on the study in general: Separation of ophthalmopathy from stable hyperthyroidism was achieved by a 13 V-J model. Blood also showed most of the thyroid clonotypes that were expanded above 0.001.

Germline V gives CDR1 DFQATT, CDR2 SNEGSKA (reference sequence). This CDR3 has 12 amino acids. TCR beta CDR3 region amplification was performed from RNA transcripts. Carried out on the TCR CDR3, a first-round RT-PCR used the HTBI primer set. One entry per CDR3 protein results from TCRdb running MiXCR on the multiplex PCR reads. The sample shows 750,000 to 950,000 distinct CDR3 sequences, around 39% of them seen only once. The specimen sequenced was blood. This TCR derives from a man aged 18 to 29 with Graves' hyperthyroidism. The chain uses TRBV20-1 and TRBJ1-2; weak D call: TRBD1 (6 bases). The CDR3 nucleotides read TGCGGTGCTAGGGGGACGGACTATGGCTACACCTTC. It encodes CGARGTDYGYTF.